The entry that follows covers one TCR beta chain sequence. What it binds is unknown. The data were obtained in a study of Siglec-9 on CD8 T cells in melanoma. Study-level points and caveats: In melanoma tumors, a Siglec-9-marked effector memory CD8+ subset reportedly appeared to accumulate.

J was trimmed by 8 bases and V by 2 bases; bases with no gene match: 11. There are 16 residues in the CDR3. CDR1 and CDR2 from the germline V gene are SGHDT and YYEEEE. This table comes from immunoSEQ multiplex PCR, and its TCRdb copy is limited to in-frame clones, with some not included. This table has 25,000 to 35,000 clones, 75% to 85% appearing once. The V and J genes are TRBV5-6 and TRBJ2-1, with TRBD1 identical over 9 bases. Sequencing input: Siglec-9- CD8+ T cells sorted from blood. The TCR was taken from a human donor in good health. Written as DNA, the CDR3 is TGTGCCAGCAGCTTCCTGGACAGGGGCCGCCTCGATGAGCAGTTCTTC. Its protein product is CASSFLDRGRLDEQFF.